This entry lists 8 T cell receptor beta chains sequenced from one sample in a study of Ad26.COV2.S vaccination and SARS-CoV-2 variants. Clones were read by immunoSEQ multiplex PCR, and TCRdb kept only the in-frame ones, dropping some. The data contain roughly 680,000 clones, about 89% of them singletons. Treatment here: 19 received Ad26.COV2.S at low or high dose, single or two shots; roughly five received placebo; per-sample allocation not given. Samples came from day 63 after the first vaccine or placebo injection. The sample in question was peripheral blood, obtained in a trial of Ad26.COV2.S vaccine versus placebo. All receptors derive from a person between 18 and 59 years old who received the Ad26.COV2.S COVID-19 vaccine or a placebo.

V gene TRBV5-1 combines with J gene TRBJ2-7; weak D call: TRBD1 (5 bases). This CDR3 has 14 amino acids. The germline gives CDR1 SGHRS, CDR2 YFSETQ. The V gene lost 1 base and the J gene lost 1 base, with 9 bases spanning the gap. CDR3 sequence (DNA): TGCGCCAGCAGCTTGACAGGCCTTTCCTACGAGCAGTACTTC. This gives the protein CASSLTGLSYEQYF.

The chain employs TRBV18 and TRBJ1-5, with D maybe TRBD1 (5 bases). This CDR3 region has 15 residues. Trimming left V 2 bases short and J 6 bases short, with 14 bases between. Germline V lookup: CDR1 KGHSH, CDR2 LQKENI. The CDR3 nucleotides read TGTGCCAGCTCACCAGGGCAGAGAGGGGTTCAGCCCCAGCATTTT. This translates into CASSPGQRGVQPQHF.

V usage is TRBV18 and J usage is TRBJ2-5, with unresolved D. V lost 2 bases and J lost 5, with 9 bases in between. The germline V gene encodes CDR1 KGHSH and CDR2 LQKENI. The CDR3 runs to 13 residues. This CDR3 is CASSPGFLETQYF. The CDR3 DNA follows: TGTGCCAGCTCACCAGGGTTTTTGGAGACCCAGTACTTC.

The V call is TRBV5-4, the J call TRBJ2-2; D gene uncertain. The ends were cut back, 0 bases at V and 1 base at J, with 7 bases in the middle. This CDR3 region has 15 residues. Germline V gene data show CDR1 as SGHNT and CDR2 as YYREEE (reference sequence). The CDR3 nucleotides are TGTGCCAGCAGCTTGGGGCAGAGGAACACCGGGGAGCTGTTTTTT. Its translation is CASSLGQRNTGELFF.

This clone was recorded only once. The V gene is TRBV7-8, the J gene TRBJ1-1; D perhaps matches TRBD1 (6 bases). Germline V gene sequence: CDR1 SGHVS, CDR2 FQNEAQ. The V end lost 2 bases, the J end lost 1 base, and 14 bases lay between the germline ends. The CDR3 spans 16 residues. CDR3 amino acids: CASSLNRDTGNTEAFF. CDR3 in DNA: TGTGCCAGCAGCTTAAACCGGGACACCGGGAACACTGAAGCTTTCTTT.

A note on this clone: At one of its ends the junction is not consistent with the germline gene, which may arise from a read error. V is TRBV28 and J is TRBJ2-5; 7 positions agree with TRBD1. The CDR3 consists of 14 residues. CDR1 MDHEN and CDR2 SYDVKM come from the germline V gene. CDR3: CASKFHIQRGRKDF. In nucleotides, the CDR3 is TGTGCCAGCAAGTTTCACATACAGAGGGGGCGAAAGGACTTC.

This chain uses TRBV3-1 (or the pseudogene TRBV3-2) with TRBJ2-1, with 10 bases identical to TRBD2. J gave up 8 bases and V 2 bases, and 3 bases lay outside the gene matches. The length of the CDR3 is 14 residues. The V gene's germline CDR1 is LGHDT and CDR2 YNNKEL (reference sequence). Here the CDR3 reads CASSQWTSGDEQFF. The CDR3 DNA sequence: TGTGCCAGCAGCCAATGGACTAGCGGCGATGAGCAGTTCTTC.

The CDR3 DNA reads TGCGCCAGCAAGGCTAGCGGGAGACAAACCGGGGAGCTGTTTTTT. It encodes CASKASGRQTGELFF. The V and J genes are TRBV10-2 and TRBJ2-2, with 10 positions matching TRBD2. Germline lookup yields CDR1 WSHSY and CDR2 SAAADI. CDR3 size: 15 residues. Trimming cost V 7 bases and J 5 bases; bases outside gene matches: 7.